These 9 T cell receptor beta chains came from one sample sequenced in a study of PD-L1 blockade in urothelial cancer. Sequencing used immunoSEQ multiplex PCR; TCRdb keeps in-frame clones, though not all of them. The sample has 60,000 to 75,000 clones; roughly 84% are singletons. Time point of the sample: pretreatment peripheral blood. The sample consisted of PBMCs, taken around atezolizumab (anti-PD-L1) treatment. These receptors originate from a woman aged 70-85 years with urothelial cancer.

The genes are TRBV15 and TRBJ1-5, with D possibly matching TRBD1 (5 bases). From germline, CDR1 is LNHNV and CDR2 YYDKDF (reference sequence). The germline V and J ends were trimmed by 0 bases and 0 bases, with 12 bases remaining between them. This CDR3 is 17 amino acids long. The chain's CDR3 is CATSREGGIYSNQPQHF. DNA of the CDR3: TGTGCCACCAGCAGAGAGGGGGGGATCTATAGCAATCAGCCCCAGCATTTT.

A single count supports this clone. The V gene is TRBV5-6, the J gene TRBJ2-5; D may be TRBD2 (5 bases). The CDR3 is made up of 12 amino acids. The germline V gene encodes CDR1 SGHDT and CDR2 YYEEEE. The V gene lost 4 bases and the J gene lost 13 bases, with 17 bases spanning the gap. The CDR3 here is CASSVSGDSGYF. The CDR3 DNA sequence: TGTGCCAGCAGCGTATCCGGGGATTCGGGGTACTTC.

V and J are TRBV28 and TRBJ1-2, with 7 bases identical to TRBD1. Germline CDR1 is MDHEN and CDR2 is SYDVKM. V gave up 8 bases and J gave up 6 bases; unmatched junction bases: 15. The length of the CDR3 is 15 residues. The CDR3 DNA sequence: TGTGCCAGCGGGTCATGGATCTATGACAGGGATGGCTACACCTTC. It translates to CASGSWIYDRDGYTF.

The genes are TRBV7-9 and TRBJ2-6; 7 bases fit TRBD1. The junction had 3 bases not matched to a gene; V was cut back by 4 bases and J by 0 bases. The CDR3 totals 16 residues. The germline gives CDR1 SEHNR, CDR2 FQNEAQ (reference sequence). Written as DNA, the CDR3 is TGTGCCAGCAGCTCCAGGGGGTTCTCTGGGGCCAACGTCCTGACTTTC. It codes for CASSSRGFSGANVLTF.

V is TRBV5-6 and J is TRBJ1-2; 9 bases align to TRBD1. Germline lookup yields CDR1 SGHDT and CDR2 YYEEEE. The J segment lost 6 bases and the V segment lost 3 bases, leaving 9 bases of the junction unmatched. CDR3 size: 15 residues. The CDR3 sequence is CASSSGTGYDNGYTF. In DNA, the CDR3 is TGTGCCAGCAGCTCGGGGACAGGGTATGACAATGGCTACACCTTC.

This clone was detected a few times. The chain joins TRBV2 to TRBJ2-7; maybe TRBD2 (5 bases). CDR1 and CDR2 from the germline V gene are SNHLY and FYNNEI. The CDR3 spans 13 residues. Trimming pared 4 bases from V and 1 base from J, leaving 8 bases between. The CDR3 loop is CASSAGESYEQYF. The CDR3 nucleotides read TGTGCCAGCAGTGCCGGGGAGTCCTACGAGCAGTACTTC.

The rearrangement links TRBV19 to TRBJ1-1; D might be TRBD1 (5 bases). V lost 0 bases and J lost 1, with 12 bases in between. The CDR3 is 16 residues long. In germline, CDR1 is LNHDA, CDR2 SQIVND (reference sequence). CDR3: CASSIDGADRNTEAFF. The CDR3 DNA reads as TGTGCCAGTAGTATAGATGGAGCAGACAGGAACACTGAAGCTTTCTTT.

This clone was seen a handful of times. The chain couples TRBV19 to TRBJ1-1, with 9 bases fitting TRBD1. The CDR3 is 14 residues long. Per germline, CDR1 LNHDA and CDR2 SQIVND (reference sequence). V shed 3 bases, J shed 5 bases, and the junction held 4 bases outside the gene matches. Written as DNA, the CDR3 is TGTGCCAGTAGTATCAGACAGGGGGAGACTGAAGCTTTCTTT. This gives the protein CASSIRQGETEAFF.

The V gene is TRBV5-1, the J gene TRBJ2-5; the D gene is possibly TRBD2 (5 bases). Germline-derived CDR1 and CDR2 are SGHRS and YFSETQ. CDR3 length equals 15 residues. The V end was cut by 7 bases, the J end by 2 bases, with 18 bases between. The CDR3 sequence is CASSFIGSSQETQYF. CDR3 DNA sequence: TGCGCCAGCTCCTTTATTGGGAGCTCGCAAGAGACCCAGTACTTC.